This TCR beta chain came from a study of blood T cell repertoires in COVID-19. Overall study context: COVID-19 samples, acute and convalescent, were from the United States, Italy and Spain.

The ends lost 3 bases at V and 4 bases at J; junction bases unmatched: 2. Germline loops: CDR1 KGHSH, CDR2 LQKENI. The CDR3 runs 13 residues. In the original workflow: Reference gene primer amplification in the assay estimated nucleated cell counts. Clones were read by immunoSEQ multiplex PCR, and TCRdb kept only the in-frame ones, dropping some. V and J calls and clone size follow that table, whereas D and trimming were derived from the DNA. Of around 200,000 clones detected, just under 90% appear once; the ten largest clones hold 0.85% to 0.95%. Sequences were obtained from peripheral blood. The gene calls are TRBV18 and TRBJ1-2, with 7 bases fitting TRBD1. This TCR was sampled from a woman younger than 30 who had recovered from COVID-19. Written as DNA, the CDR3 is TGTGCCAGCTCACCGGGGACAGTCTATGGCTACACCTTC. It yields the protein CASSPGTVYGYTF.